This paragraph covers one TCR beta chain sequence. The source of the sample is a study of OX40 agonist ivuxolimab in advanced cancers. Profiling relied on immunoSEQ multiplex PCR, and the TCRdb table lists in-frame clones only, not all of them. The sample lists tens of thousands of clones; 84% were seen once. The sequence was obtained from an adult with an advanced solid tumor such as melanoma, head and neck, liver or kidney cancer. Sequenced material: CD4+ or CD8+ T cells sorted from blood, taken in a trial of the OX40 agonist ivuxolimab.

The CDR3 protein is CASSLGHPTTNEKLFF. CDR3 nucleotide sequence: TGTGCCAGCAGCTTAGGCCATCCCACAACTAATGAAAAACTGTTTTTT. V is TRBV7-9 and J is TRBJ1-4; D is ambiguous. Trimming took 1 base from V and 0 from J, leaving 9 bases between them. The CDR3 contains 16 residues. Germline CDR1 is SEHNR and CDR2 is FQNEAQ (reference sequence).